This entry lists 6 T cell receptor beta chains sequenced from one sample in a study of blood T cell repertoires in COVID-19. Libraries were prepared by immunoSEQ multiplex PCR; TCRdb keeps only in-frame clonotypes and omits some of them. The profile shows approximately 300,000 clones, 70% to 90% of them singletons. The material sequenced was PBMCs or T cells enriched from blood (not recorded which). The receptors come from a woman between 25 and 40 years old who had recovered from COVID-19.

CDR3 DNA: TGTGCCAGCAGCCCTAAGGGACAGGGGGCGTTTGTTGCTTTCTTT. Amino acids: CASSPKGQGAFVAFF. The rearrangement joins TRBV7-6 to TRBJ1-1; 12 bases match TRBD1. V shed 5 bases, J shed 11 bases, and the junction held 12 bases outside the gene matches. CDR1 is SGHVS, CDR2 FNYEAQ, per germline. The CDR3 spans 15 residues.

This clone was recorded a few times. This chain joins TRBV11-2 and TRBJ1-1; D is perhaps TRBD1 (5 bases). The V and J ends lost 7 bases and 1 base respectively, with 13 bases between them. The CDR3 is 14 residues long. Germline CDR1 SGHAT, CDR2 FQNNGV. The CDR3 sequence is CASKGPGKNTEAFF. The CDR3 coding sequence is TGTGCCAGCAAAGGTCCAGGGAAGAACACTGAAGCTTTCTTT. The complete variable domain, with remaining parts taken from reference TRBV11-2 and TRBJ1-1, reads EAGVAQSPRYKIIEKRQSVAFWCNPISGHATLYWYQQILGQGPKLLIQFQNNGVVDDSQLPKDRFSAERLKGVDSTLKIQPAKLEDSAVYLCASKGPGKNTEAFFGQGTRLTVV.

The J gene is TRBJ1-2, the V gene TRBV10-1; maybe TRBD1 (5 bases). Germline lookup yields CDR1 WNHNN and CDR2 SYGVQD (reference sequence). V was pared by 3 bases and J by 7 bases, with 12 bases between. This CDR3 is built from 13 residues. This CDR3 reads CASSDDLRGGYTF. As DNA, the CDR3 is TGCGCCAGCAGTGACGACTTAAGGGGTGGCTACACCTTC.

This clone has only one observation. The V call is TRBV3-1 (or the pseudogene TRBV3-2), the J call TRBJ2-1, with 10 bases that match TRBD2. This CDR3 region has 17 residues. V trimming: 2 bases; J trimming: 8 bases; junction bases outside the gene matches: 12. Per the germline V gene, CDR1 is LGHDT and CDR2 is YNNKEL (reference sequence). The CDR3 region has the DNA TGTGCCAGCAGCCAATATAATCGGGGGACTAGCGAAGATGAGCAGTTCTTC. Residues: CASSQYNRGTSEDEQFF.

The rearrangement joins TRBV7-9 to TRBJ2-1; 8 bases map to TRBD2. The length of the CDR3 is 16 residues. CDR1 is SEHNR and CDR2 is FQNEAQ in the germline V gene (reference sequence). With 5 bases clipped from V and 6 bases from J, the junction kept 12 bases outside the gene matches. In DNA, the CDR3 is TGTGCCAGCAGCCCCATATGGGCGGGGGGCCGCAATGAGCAGTTCTTC. Its translation: CASSPIWAGGRNEQFF. Together with reference TRBV7-9 and TRBJ2-1, the CDR3 gives the full variable domain: DTGVSQNPRHKITKRGQNVTFRCDPISEHNRLYWYRQTLGQGPEFLTYFQNEAQLEKSRLLSDRFSAERPKGSFSTLEIQRTEQGDSAMYLCASSPIWAGGRNEQFFGPGTRLTVL.

V usage is TRBV7-6 and J usage is TRBJ1-3; D gene uncertain. Trimming removed 2 bases at V and 0 bases at J, with 8 bases between. This CDR3 has 15 amino acids. The germline CDR1 and CDR2 sequences are SGHVS and FNYEAQ. CDR3 sequence: CASSLQQDSGNTIYF. The CDR3 DNA is TGTGCCAGCAGCTTACAACAAGACTCTGGAAACACCATATATTTT.